This T cell receptor (beta chain) appears in the sequencing data of a study of shared clonotypes between healthy human individuals. V was pared by 0 bases and J by 9 bases, with 21 bases between. Germline assignment: CDR1 WNHNN and CDR2 SYGVQD (reference sequence). This CDR3 has 16 residues. Some clones are missing from TCRdb's copy, which holds only in-frame ones; the method was immunoSEQ multiplex PCR. The sample has fewer than 2.5 million clones; 93% are singletons. The clonotype comes from a man between 18 and 29 years old in good health. Some clones in this sample may be carry-over from other donors' samples. Sample: naive CD4+ T cells from PBMCs. Subset reported: CD45RA+ positively selected. V usage is TRBV10-1 and J usage is TRBJ2-7; no firm D call. CDR3 DNA: TGCGCCAGCAGTGAGTCGCTTACCGGGCCCCTTACTCGGCAGTACTTC. Its protein product is CASSESLTGPLTRQYF.